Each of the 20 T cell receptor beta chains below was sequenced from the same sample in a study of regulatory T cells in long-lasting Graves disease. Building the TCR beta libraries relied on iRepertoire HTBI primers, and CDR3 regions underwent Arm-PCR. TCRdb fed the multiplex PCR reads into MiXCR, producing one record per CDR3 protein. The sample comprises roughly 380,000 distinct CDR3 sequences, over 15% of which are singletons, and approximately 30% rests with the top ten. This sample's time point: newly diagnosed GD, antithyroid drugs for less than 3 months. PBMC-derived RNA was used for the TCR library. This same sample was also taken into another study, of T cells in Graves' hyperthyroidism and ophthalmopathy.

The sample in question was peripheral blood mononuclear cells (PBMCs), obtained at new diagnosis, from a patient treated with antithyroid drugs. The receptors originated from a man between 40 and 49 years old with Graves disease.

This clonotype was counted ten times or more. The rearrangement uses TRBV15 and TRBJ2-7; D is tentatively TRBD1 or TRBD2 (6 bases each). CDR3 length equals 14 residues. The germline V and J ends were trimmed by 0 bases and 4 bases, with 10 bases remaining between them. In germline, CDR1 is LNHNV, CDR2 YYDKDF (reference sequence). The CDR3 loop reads CATSREGGSYEQYF. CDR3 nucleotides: TGTGCCACCAGCAGAGAGGGGGGCTCGTACGAGCAGTACTTC.

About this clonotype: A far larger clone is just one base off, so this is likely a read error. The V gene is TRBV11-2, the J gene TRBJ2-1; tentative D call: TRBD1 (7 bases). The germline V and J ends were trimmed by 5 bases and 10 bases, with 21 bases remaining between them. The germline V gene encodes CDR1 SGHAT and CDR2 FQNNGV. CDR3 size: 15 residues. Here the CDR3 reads CASSQTRGAFAEQFF. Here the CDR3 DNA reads TGTGCCAGCAGCCAGACCAGGGGGGCCTTTGCCGAGCAGTTCTTC.

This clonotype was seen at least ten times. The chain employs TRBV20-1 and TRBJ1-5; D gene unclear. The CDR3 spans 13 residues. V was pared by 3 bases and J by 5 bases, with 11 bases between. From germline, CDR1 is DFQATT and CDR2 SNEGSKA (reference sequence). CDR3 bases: TGCAGTGCTAGGGAGGAGGGCGATCAGCCCCAGCATTTT. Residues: CSAREEGDQPQHF.

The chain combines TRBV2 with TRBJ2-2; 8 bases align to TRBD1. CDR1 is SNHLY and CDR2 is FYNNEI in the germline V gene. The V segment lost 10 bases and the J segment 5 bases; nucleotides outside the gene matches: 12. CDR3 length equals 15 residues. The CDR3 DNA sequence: TGTGCCACTTCATATCAGGGGGCGCGTACCGGGGAGCTGTTTTTT. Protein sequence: CATSYQGARTGELFF.

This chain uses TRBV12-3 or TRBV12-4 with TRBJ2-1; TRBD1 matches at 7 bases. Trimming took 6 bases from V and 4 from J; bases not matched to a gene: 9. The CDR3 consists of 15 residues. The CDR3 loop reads CASSQDRAQYNEQFF. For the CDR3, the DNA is TGTGCCAGCAGCCAAGACAGGGCCCAATACAATGAGCAGTTCTTC.

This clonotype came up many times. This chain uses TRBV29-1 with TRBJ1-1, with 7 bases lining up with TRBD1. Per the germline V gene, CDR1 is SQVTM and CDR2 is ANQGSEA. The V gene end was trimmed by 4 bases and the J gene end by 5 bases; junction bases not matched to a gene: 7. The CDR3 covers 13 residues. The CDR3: CSVGRQGRTEAFF. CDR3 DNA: TGCAGCGTTGGACGACAGGGAAGAACTGAAGCTTTCTTT.

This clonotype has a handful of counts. CDR3 in amino acids: CASSGDILGSPLHF. DNA for the CDR3: TGTGCCAGCAGTGGGGACATACTGGGTTCACCCCTCCACTTT. The chain carries TRBV2 and TRBJ1-6, with D perhaps matching TRBD1 (6 bases). The CDR3 has 14 residues. CDR1 is SNHLY and CDR2 is FYNNEI in the germline V gene. V dropped 4 bases and J dropped 9 bases, with 13 bases sitting between them. The full variable domain, in which reference TRBV2 and TRBJ1-6 provide the parts outside the CDR3, is EPEVTQTPSHQVTQMGQEVILRCVPISNHLYFYWYRQILGQKVEFLVSFYNNEISEKSEIFDDQFSVERPDGSNFTLKIRSTKLEDSAMYFCASSGDILGSPLHFGNGTRLTVT.

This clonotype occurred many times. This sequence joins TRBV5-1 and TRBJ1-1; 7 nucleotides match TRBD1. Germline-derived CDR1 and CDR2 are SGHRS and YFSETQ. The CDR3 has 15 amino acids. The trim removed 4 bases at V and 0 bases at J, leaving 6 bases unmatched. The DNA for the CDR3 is TGCGCCAGCAGCCCAAAGACAGGGTTGAACACTGAAGCTTTCTTT. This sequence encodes CASSPKTGLNTEAFF.

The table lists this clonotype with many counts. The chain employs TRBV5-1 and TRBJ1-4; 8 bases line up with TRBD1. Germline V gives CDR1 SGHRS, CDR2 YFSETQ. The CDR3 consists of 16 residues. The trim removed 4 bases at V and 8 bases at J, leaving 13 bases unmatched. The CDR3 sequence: CASSKGQVASSEKLFF. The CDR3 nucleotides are TGCGCCAGCAGCAAGGGACAGGTCGCTAGCAGCGAAAAACTGTTTTTT. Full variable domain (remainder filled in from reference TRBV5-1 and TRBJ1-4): KAGVTQTPRYLIKTRGQQVTLSCSPISGHRSVSWYQQTPGQGLQFLFEYFSETQRNKGNFPGRFSGRQFSNSRSEMNVSTLELGDSALYLCASSKGQVASSEKLFFGSGTQLSVL.

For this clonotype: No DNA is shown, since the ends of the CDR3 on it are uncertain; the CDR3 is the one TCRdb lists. CDR3 loop: CASSLWARGTQCF. This sequence joins TRBV28 and TRBJ2-5; the D call in the table, TRBD1, was not verified against the DNA. Germline assignment: CDR1 MDHEN and CDR2 SYDVKM. The CDR3 is 13 residues long, ends included.

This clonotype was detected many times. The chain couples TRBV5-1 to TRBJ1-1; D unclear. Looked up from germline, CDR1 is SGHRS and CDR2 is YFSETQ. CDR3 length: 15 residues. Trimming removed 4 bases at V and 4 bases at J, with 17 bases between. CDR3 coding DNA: TGCGCCAGCAGCGGCCGGGCCTCGGGAGCCACTGAAGCTTTCTTT. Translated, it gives CASSGRASGATEAFF.

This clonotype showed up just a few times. CDR3 DNA: TGTGCCAGCATGCCGGGGACTAGCGGGGGGGCCCGCAATGAGCAGTTCTTC. Translating it yields CASMPGTSGGARNEQFF. The rearrangement uses TRBV2 and TRBJ2-1; the match to TRBD2 covers 16 bases. V dropped 7 bases and J dropped 6; count of bases not matched to a gene: 9. The length of the CDR3 is 17 residues. Germline CDR1 is SNHLY and CDR2 is FYNNEI. Variable domain in full (rest from reference TRBV2 and TRBJ2-1): EPEVTQTPSHQVTQMGQEVILRCVPISNHLYFYWYRQILGQKVEFLVSFYNNEISEKSEIFDDQFSVERPDGSNFTLKIRSTKLEDSAMYFCASMPGTSGGARNEQFFGPGTRLTVL.

The DNA of the CDR3 is TGTGCCAGCTCGGCACAGGGGGCGCTTGGGGCCAACGTCCTGACTTTC. Translation: CASSAQGALGANVLTF. This chain uses TRBV18 with TRBJ2-6; TRBD1 agrees at 9 bases. This CDR3 contains 16 residues. The germline V gene has CDR1 KGHSH and CDR2 LQKENI. The V segment lost 6 bases and the J segment 3 bases; nucleotides outside the gene matches: 6. The complete variable domain, with remaining parts taken from reference TRBV18 and TRBJ2-6, reads NAGVMQNPRHLVRRRGQEARLRCSPMKGHSHVYWYRQLPEEGLKFMVYLQKENIIDESGMPKERFSAEFPKEGPSILRIQQVVRGDSAAYFCASSAQGALGANVLTFGAGSRLTVL.

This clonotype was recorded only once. CDR3 sequence (DNA): TGTGCCAGCAGCCAAAGGACAGGTCCTAATGAAAAACTGTTTTTT. Protein: CASSQRTGPNEKLFF. The chain uses TRBV3-1 and TRBJ1-4; 7 bases map to TRBD1. Germline trimming cut 2 bases from V and 3 bases from J; bases unmatched to any gene: 3. Germline V lookup: CDR1 LGHDT, CDR2 YNNKEL (reference sequence). This CDR3 region has 15 residues. Combining the CDR3 with reference TRBV3-1 and TRBJ1-4 gives the whole variable domain DTAVSQTPKYLVTQMGNDKSIKCEQNLGHDTMYWYKQDSKKFLKIMFSYNNKELIINETVPNRFSPKSPDKAHLNLHINSLELGDSAVYFCASSQRTGPNEKLFFGSGTQLSVL.

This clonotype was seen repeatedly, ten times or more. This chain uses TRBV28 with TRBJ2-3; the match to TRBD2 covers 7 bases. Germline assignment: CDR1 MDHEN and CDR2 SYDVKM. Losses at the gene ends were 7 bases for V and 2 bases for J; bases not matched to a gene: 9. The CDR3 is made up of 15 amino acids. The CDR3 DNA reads TGTGCCAGCATCGGCGGGGGACTGACCACAGATACGCAGTATTTT. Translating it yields CASIGGGLTTDTQYF.

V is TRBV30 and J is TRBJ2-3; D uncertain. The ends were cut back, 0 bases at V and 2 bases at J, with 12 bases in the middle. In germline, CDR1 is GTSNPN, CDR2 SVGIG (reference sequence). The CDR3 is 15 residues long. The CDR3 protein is CAWSVHRVFTDTQYF. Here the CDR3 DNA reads TGTGCCTGGAGTGTACACCGGGTATTCACAGATACGCAGTATTTT.

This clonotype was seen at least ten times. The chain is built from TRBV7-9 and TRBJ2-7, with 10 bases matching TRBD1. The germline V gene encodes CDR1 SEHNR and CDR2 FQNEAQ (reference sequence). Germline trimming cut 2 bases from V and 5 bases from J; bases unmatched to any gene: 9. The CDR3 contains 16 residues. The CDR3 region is CASSLRGTGERNEQYF. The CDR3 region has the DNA TGTGCCAGCAGCTTAAGGGGGACAGGGGAGCGAAACGAGCAGTACTTC.

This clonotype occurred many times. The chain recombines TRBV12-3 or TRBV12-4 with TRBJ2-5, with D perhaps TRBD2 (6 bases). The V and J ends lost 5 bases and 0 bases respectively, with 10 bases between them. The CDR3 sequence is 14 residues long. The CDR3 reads CASSPREYQETQYF. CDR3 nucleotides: TGTGCCAGCAGTCCCCGGGAGTACCAAGAGACCCAGTACTTC.

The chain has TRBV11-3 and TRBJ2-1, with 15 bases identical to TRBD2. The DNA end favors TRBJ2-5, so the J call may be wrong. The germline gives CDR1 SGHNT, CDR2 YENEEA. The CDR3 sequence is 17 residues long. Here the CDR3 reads CASSPGLAGGLEETQYF. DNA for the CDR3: TGTGCCAGCAGCCCCGGACTAGCGGGGGGGCTGGAAGAGACCCAGTACTTC.

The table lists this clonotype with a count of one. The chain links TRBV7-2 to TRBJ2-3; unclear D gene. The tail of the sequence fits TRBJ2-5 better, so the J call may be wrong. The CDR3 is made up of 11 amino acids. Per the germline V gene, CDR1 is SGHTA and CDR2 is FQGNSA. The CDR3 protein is CASSASQTQYF. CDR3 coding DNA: TGTGCCAGCAGCGCCTCACAGACCCAGTACTTC.